Listed below are T cell receptor beta chains from one sample, sequenced in a study of blood T cells in healthy people across ages. TCRdb called the 5' RACE reads again in MiXCR, with one record for every CDR3 protein. The table records hundreds of thousands of distinct CDR3 sequences, around 49% of them present only once. The specimen was blood. These receptors were taken from a young man in good health. Both conserved end residues are part of each CDR3. Fields, in order: D gene, clone size, V gene, J gene, CDR3 protein, CDR3 DNA. A D gene is named only where the DNA matches it firmly. The size field is filled for only some rows; it gives once, few, many or a size class.

>-|few|TRBV28|TRBJ2-7
CASCAGNFPYEQYF
TGTGCCAGCTGCGCGGGGAACTTCCCCTACGAGCAGTACTTC
>TRBD1|few|TRBV6-2/TRBV6-3|TRBJ2-7
CASTKRTGGDEQYF
TGTGCCAGCACTAAAAGGACAGGGGGCGACGAGCAGTACTTC
>-|-|TRBV7-6|TRBJ1-2
CASSLNVDYGYTF
TGTGCCAGCAGCTTAAACGTGGACTATGGCTACACCTTC
>TRBD1|-|TRBV29-1|TRBJ2-5
CSSYRDRQETQYF
TGCAGTTCATACCGGGACAGGCAAGAGACCCAGTACTTC
>-|-|TRBV29-1|TRBJ1-1
CSVVSREAFF
TGCAGCGTTGTTAGCAGGGAAGCTTTCTTT
>-|once|TRBV20-1|TRBJ2-1
CSARAQGVRYNEQFF
TGCAGTGCTAGAGCCCAGGGTGTCCGTTACAATGAGCAGTTCTTC
>TRBD1|-|TRBV4-3|TRBJ1-4
CASSQEGQGAHEKLFF
TGCGCCAGCAGCCAAGAAGGACAGGGGGCGCATGAAAAACTGTTTTTT
>-|few|TRBV5-1|TRBJ2-7
CASSPDGRTSYEQYF
TGCGCCAGCAGCCCGGACGGACGGACCTCCTACGAGCAGTACTTC
>-|few|TRBV7-8|TRBJ2-7
CASSPAAASYEQYF
TGTGCCAGCAGCCCAGCGGCAGCTTCCTACGAGCAGTACTTC
>-|-|TRBV6-5|TRBJ2-5
CASARTQISGSETQYF
TGTGCCAGCGCCAGGACGCAAATCAGCGGTTCCGAGACCCAGTACTTC
>-|-|TRBV6-2/TRBV6-3|TRBJ2-3
CASSEDWRTTDTQYF
TGTGCCAGCAGTGAGGACTGGAGGACTACAGATACGCAGTATTTT
>-|many|TRBV6-2/TRBV6-3|TRBJ2-4
CASSPDSLAKNIQYF
TGTGCCAGCAGTCCCGACAGCTTGGCCAAAAACATTCAGTACTTC
>TRBD1|once|TRBV13|TRBJ2-7
CASSPDRVGQYF
TGTGCCAGCAGCCCAGACAGGGTTGGGCAGTACTTC
>-|-|TRBV2|TRBJ1-4
CASSEQGAGSEKLFF
TGTGCCAGCAGTGAGCAAGGGGCCGGGAGTGAAAAACTGTTTTTT
>TRBD1|few|TRBV4-1|TRBJ2-3
CASSPWDRGIDTQYF
TGCGCCAGCAGCCCGTGGGACAGGGGAATAGATACGCAGTATTTT
>TRBD1|-|TRBV6-4|TRBJ2-3
CASKDGTGVEGTDTQYF
TGTGCCAGCAAAGATGGGACAGGGGTAGAGGGGACAGATACGCAGTATTTT
>-|few|TRBV5-1|TRBJ2-1
CASSLGLEAYNEQFF
TGCGCCAGCAGCTTGGGTCTAGAGGCCTACAATGAGCAGTTCTTC
>TRBD1|-|TRBV20-1|TRBJ1-2
CSAIHRGSANYGYTF
TGCAGTGCCATTCACAGGGGAAGCGCTAACTATGGCTACACCTTC
>TRBD1|few|TRBV11-1|TRBJ1-6
CASSLTGAGNSPLHF
TGTGCCAGCAGCTTGACAGGGGCGGGTAATTCACCCCTCCACTTT
>-|many|TRBV21-1|TRBJ2-1
CASLIGRVHEQFF
TGTGCCAGCCTCATAGGTCGCGTCCATGAGCAGTTCTTC
>-|few|TRBV2|TRBJ2-7
CASSYRENYEQYF
TGTGCCAGCAGTTACAGGGAAAACTACGAGCAGTACTTC
>TRBD1|-|TRBV30|TRBJ1-2
CAWTSGQGAKRNYGYTF
TGTGCCTGGACGTCGGGACAGGGGGCAAAACGGAACTATGGCTACACCTTC
>-|-|TRBV7-2|TRBJ1-2
CASSQGQPENYGYTF
TGTGCCAGCAGCCAAGGACAGCCAGAGAACTATGGCTACACCTTC
>TRBD2|-|TRBV3-1|TRBJ2-1
CASSLGLAGREQFF
TGTGCCAGCAGCCTGGGACTAGCGGGGAGGGAGCAGTTCTTC
>-|-|TRBV7-9|TRBJ1-2
CASRHPYENNYGYTF
TGTGCCAGCAGGCACCCGTATGAGAATAACTATGGCTACACCTTC
>-|few|TRBV11-3|TRBJ2-4
CASSFANPVAKNIQYF
TGTGCCAGCAGCTTCGCGAACCCAGTAGCCAAAAACATTCAGTACTTC
>-|-|TRBV27|TRBJ1-1
CASSFGIADTEAFF
TGTGCCAGCAGTTTTGGTATTGCCGACACTGAAGCTTTCTTT
>-|few|TRBV6-2/TRBV6-3|TRBJ2-7
CASSGDLDEQYF
TGTGCCAGCAGTGGCGACTTGGACGAGCAGTACTTC
>TRBD2|-|TRBV29-1|TRBJ2-7
CSSLSAHRGGREQYF
TGCAGCTCTCTATCCGCCCATCGGGGGGGTCGGGAGCAGTACTTC
>TRBD2|-|TRBV7-7|TRBJ2-1
CASSLEAGGQGDEQFF
TGTGCTAGCAGCCTTGAGGCGGGGGGGCAGGGGGATGAGCAGTTCTTC
>TRBD1|-|TRBV10-3|TRBJ2-3
CAISEAGTGSTDTQYF
TGTGCCATCAGTGAGGCCGGGACAGGGTCCACAGATACGCAGTATTTT
>-|-|TRBV6-5|TRBJ1-6
CASSPYGGGSPLHF
TGTGCCAGCAGCCCTTACGGCGGCGGTTCACCCCTCCACTTT
>-|-|TRBV7-2|TRBJ2-3
CASKRPGDTQYF
TGTGCCAGCAAGCGTCCCGGGGATACGCAGTATTTT
>TRBD1|few|TRBV12-3/TRBV12-4|TRBJ1-1
CASSFQGDTEAFF
TGTGCCAGCAGTTTCCAGGGGGACACTGAAGCTTTCTTT
>TRBD1|few|TRBV28|TRBJ1-4
CASRDRGSSNEKLFF
TGTGCCAGCAGGGACAGGGGATCATCTAATGAAAAACTGTTTTTT
>TRBD2|few|TRBV29-1|TRBJ2-7
CSVGSSGGSEQYF
TGCAGCGTTGGTTCTAGCGGGGGGAGCGAGCAGTACTTC
>TRBD1|few|TRBV15|TRBJ1-1
CATSRWDRAEAFF
TGTGCCACCAGCAGGTGGGACAGGGCCGAAGCTTTCTTT
>TRBD1|few|TRBV20-1|TRBJ2-7
CSARPPNRGLSYEQYF
TGCAGTGCTAGACCTCCGAACAGGGGCCTATCCTACGAGCAGTACTTC
>-|-|TRBV5-1|TRBJ2-7
CASSPPARPYEQYF
TGCGCCAGCAGCCCCCCGGCGCGCCCCTACGAGCAGTACTTC
>TRBD1|-|TRBV30|TRBJ2-7
CAWSVGTGAFGEQYF
TGTGCCTGGAGTGTAGGGACAGGGGCGTTCGGGGAGCAGTACTTC
>TRBD1|-|TRBV18|TRBJ1-2
CASSPAAQGDYYGYTF
TGTGCCAGCTCACCAGCCGCACAGGGGGATTACTATGGCTACACCTTC
>-|-|TRBV11-2|TRBJ2-1
CASSFDITPNYNEQFF
TGTGCCAGCAGCTTTGACATTACCCCTAACTACAATGAGCAGTTCTTC
>-|-|TRBV29-1|TRBJ2-5
CSGMTQYQETQYF
TGCAGCGGTATGACACAGTACCAAGAGACCCAGTACTTC
>TRBD1|-|TRBV6-5|TRBJ1-1
CASAGQGTTEAFF
TGTGCCAGCGCTGGACAGGGGACCACTGAAGCTTTCTTT
>-|-|TRBV6-5|TRBJ1-2
CASSRRDFGGYTF
TGTGCCAGCAGTCGCAGGGACTTTGGTGGCTACACCTTC
>TRBD2|many|TRBV7-9|TRBJ2-3
CASSVGTTSTQYF
TGTGCCAGCAGCGTAGGGACTACTAGTACGCAGTATTTT
>-|few|TRBV6-5|TRBJ1-2
CASRRDLSNYGYTF
TGTGCCAGCAGGCGGGATCTTTCTAACTATGGCTACACCTTC
>-|few|TRBV20-1|TRBJ1-1
CSAIRGTEAFF
TGCAGTGCGATACGTGGGACTGAAGCTTTCTTT
>-|-|TRBV20-1|TRBJ1-1
CSASGGAHTEAFF
TGCAGTGCTAGCGGGGGGGCCCACACTGAAGCTTTCTTT
>-|-|TRBV28|TRBJ2-3
CASSLARGPWGTDTQYF
TGTGCCAGCTCGCTAGCGAGGGGCCCCTGGGGCACAGATACGCAGTATTTT
>-|-|TRBV5-1|TRBJ1-1
CASSPSSTGLNTEAFF
TGCGCCAGCAGCCCCTCCTCGACAGGTCTGAACACTGAAGCTTTCTTT
>-|many|TRBV6-5|TRBJ2-7
CASSHRDRSYEQYF
TGTGCCAGCAGTCACCGGGACCGCTCCTACGAGCAGTACTTC
>TRBD1|-|TRBV7-9|TRBJ1-6
CAIPRGQGNSPLHF
TGTGCCATACCCAGAGGACAGGGAAATTCACCCCTCCACTTT
>-|-|TRBV27|TRBJ2-7
CASSTGRHEQYF
TGTGCCAGCAGTACGGGTCGTCACGAGCAGTACTTC
>-|few|TRBV4-2|TRBJ2-3
CASSQDYGTDTQYF
TGTGCCAGCAGCCAAGATTACGGAACAGATACGCAGTATTTT
>-|-|TRBV27|TRBJ2-7
CASSLSPWRGSSYGQYF
TGTGCCAGCAGTTTATCGCCCTGGAGGGGTAGTTCCTACGGGCAGTACTTC
>-|-|TRBV3-1|TRBJ2-4
CASSRRGGAKNIQYF
TGTGCCAGCAGCCGGCGGGGCGGCGCCAAAAACATTCAGTACTTC
>-|many|TRBV6-2/TRBV6-3|TRBJ2-5
CATLNVGGGQETQYF
TGTGCCACCCTGAACGTCGGGGGCGGACAAGAGACCCAGTACTTC